This T cell receptor (beta chain) was obtained from a study of blood T cell repertoires in COVID-19. Study as a whole: Collection of acute and convalescent COVID-19 samples took place in the United States, Italy and Spain. PBMCs, B-cell-depleted T cells, or T cells provided the cDNA or gDNA that made up the material.

Trimming took off 5 bases at V and 5 bases at J, with 12 bases between the two ends. Germline V CDR1 and CDR2: WNHNN, SYGVQD (reference sequence). The CDR3 has 13 amino acids. Per the original methods: Nucleated cell number was recorded as an estimate derived from reference gene primer amplification. Measured with immunoSEQ multiplex PCR; TCRdb has only the in-frame clones, and not every one. D and trimming were read from the DNA, whereas the V and J calls and clone size are those reported in that table. Here the sample spans approximately 100,000 clones, more than 75% being singletons. The chain combines TRBV10-1 with TRBJ1-1; maybe TRBD1 (5 bases). The sequenced sample was peripheral blood. The TCR originated in a man aged 45 to 65 with acute or convalescent COVID-19. CDR3 sequence: CASSPSQGTEAFF. The CDR3 coding sequence is TGCGCCAGCAGTCCCAGTCAGGGAACTGAAGCTTTCTTT.